The present T cell receptor (beta chain) was sequenced within a study of cytomegalovirus exposure and HLA in healthy donors. General study findings and limits: Per a prior analysis, the majority of TCR beta V segments were productive roughly 87% or roughly 30% of the time. Cytomegalovirus-associated status was assigned to more than 150 TCR beta chains.

The J segment lost 5 bases and the V segment lost 7 bases, leaving 8 bases of the junction unmatched. The CDR3 runs 14 residues. CDR1 SGHTA and CDR2 FQGNSA come from the germline V gene. There were likely unrecorded immune exposures, though donors were nominally healthy when sampled. Amplification used 60 Vbeta primers and 13 Jbeta primers. As processed by the authors: There were tens of millions of unique TCR beta chains by a later count, and some 10 million of them were shared. Data came from immunoSEQ multiplex PCR; TCRdb stores just in-frame clones and leaves some out. The V and J calls and clone size were taken over from that table, and D and trimming were inferred from the DNA. This table holds about 160,000 clones, around 80% found once. Concerning this clone itself: Its matching antigen is unknown.

This clonotype was sampled from a male donor in good health and CMV-seronegative. The chain joins TRBV7-2 to TRBJ2-5; 9 bases map to TRBD1. Input material: PBMCs. The CDR3 nucleotides read TGTGCCAGCAACTACAACAGGGGGCCTGAGACCCAGTACTTC. It translates to CASNYNRGPETQYF.